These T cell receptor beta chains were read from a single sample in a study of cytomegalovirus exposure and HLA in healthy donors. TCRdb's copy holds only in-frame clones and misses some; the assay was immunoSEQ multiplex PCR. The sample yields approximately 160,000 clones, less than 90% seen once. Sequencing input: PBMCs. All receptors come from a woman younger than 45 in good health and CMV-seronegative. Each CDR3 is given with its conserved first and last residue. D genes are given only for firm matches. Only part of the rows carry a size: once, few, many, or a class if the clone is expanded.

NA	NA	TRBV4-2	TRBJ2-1	TGTGCCAGCAGCCAGGGCGGAGAGGAGGACAATGAGCAGTTCTTC	CASSQGGEEDNEQFF
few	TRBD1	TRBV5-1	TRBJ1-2	TGCGCCAGCAGCTTGGAAGGGGACAGGGGCACCTATGGCTACACCTTC	CASSLEGDRGTYGYTF
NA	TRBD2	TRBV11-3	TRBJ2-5	TGTGCCAGCAGCTCCGGACTAGCGGACGAGACCCAGTACTTC	CASSSGLADETQYF
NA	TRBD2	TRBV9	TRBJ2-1	TGTGCCAGCAGCGTAGGAGGACGGGGGGGCTTACTCTTC	CASSVGGRGGLLF
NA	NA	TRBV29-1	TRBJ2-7	TGCAGCGCGACAGACAATACCCCCTACGAGCAGTACTTC	CSATDNTPYEQYF
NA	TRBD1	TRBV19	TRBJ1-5	TGTGCCAGTAAATTTGTCAGGGGGCCGGTGGGTCAGCCCCAGCATTTT	CASKFVRGPVGQPQHF
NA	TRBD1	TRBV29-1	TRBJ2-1	TGCAGCGGCAGGGGGCTCAATGAGCAGTTCTTC	CSGRGLNEQFF
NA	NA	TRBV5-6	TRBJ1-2	TGTGCCAGCAGCCCGGACCGGAATTATGGCTACACCTTC	CASSPDRNYGYTF
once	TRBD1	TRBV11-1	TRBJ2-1	TGTGCCAGCAGCTTAGCTTTCCGGGACAGGGCCCGCGATGAGCAGTTCTTC	CASSLAFRDRARDEQFF
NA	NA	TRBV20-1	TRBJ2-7	TGCAGTGCTAGCAACGCCGGACAGCAGTACTTC	CSASNAGQQYF
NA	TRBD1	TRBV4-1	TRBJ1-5	TGCGCCAGCAGCCACATACAGGGGATCGTTGAGCCCCAGCATTTT	CASSHIQGIVEPQHF
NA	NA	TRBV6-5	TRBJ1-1	TGTGCCAGCAGTTACTCGCTAGAGAACACTGAAGCTTTCTTT	CASSYSLENTEAFF
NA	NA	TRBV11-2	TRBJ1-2	TGTGCCAGCAGCTTAGCTCTAGCACGCAACTATGGCTACACCTTC	CASSLALARNYGYTF
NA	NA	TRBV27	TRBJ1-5	TGTGCCAGCAGTTTATCCGACAGGTGGGGGCATCAGCCCCAGCATTTT	CASSLSDRWGHQPQHF
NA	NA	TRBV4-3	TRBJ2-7	TGCGCCAGCAGCCAGAACGAGCAGTACTTC	CASSQNEQYF
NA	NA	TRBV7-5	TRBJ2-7	TGTGCCAGAAGCTTAGCGGGTCGGACAGCCCTGTCCATCTCCTACGAGCAGTACTTC	CARSLAGRTALSISYEQYF
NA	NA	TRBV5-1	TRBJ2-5	TGCGCCAGCAGCTTGGAACTCTTCCAAGAGACCCAGTACTTC	CASSLELFQETQYF
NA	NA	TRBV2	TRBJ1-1	TGTGCCAGCAGTGTTGGCGGGATGGCTTTCTTT	CASSVGGMAFF
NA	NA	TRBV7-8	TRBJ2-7	TGTGCCAGCAGCCGGCAAGGCTTCTACGAGCAGTACTTC	CASSRQGFYEQYF
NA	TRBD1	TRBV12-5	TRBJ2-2	TGTGCTAGTGGTAAACAGGGGGCGCAAACCGGGGAGCTGTTTTTT	CASGKQGAQTGELFF
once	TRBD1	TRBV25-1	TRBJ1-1	TGTGCCAGCAGTGCTGTACAGGGGAAGGTGACTGAAGCTTTCTTT	CASSAVQGKVTEAFF
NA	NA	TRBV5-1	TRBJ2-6	TGCGCCAGCAGCTTGGCCTCCGGGTCCGGGGCCAACGTCCTGACTTTC	CASSLASGSGANVLTF
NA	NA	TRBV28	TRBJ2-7	TGTGCCAGCTCCGACGGGACGCCGACCTACGAGCAGTACTTC	CASSDGTPTYEQYF
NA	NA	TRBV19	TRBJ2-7	TGTGCCAGTAGTATAGTCGTAGGGGACTACGAGCAGTACTTC	CASSIVVGDYEQYF
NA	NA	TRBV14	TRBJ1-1	TGTGCCAGCAGCCAAGGCTGGGGGGGGAACACTGAAGCTTTCTTT	CASSQGWGGNTEAFF
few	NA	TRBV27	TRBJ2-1	TGTGCCAGCAGTTTAGGGGTCCCACCAAAGCAGTTCTTC	CASSLGVPPKQFF
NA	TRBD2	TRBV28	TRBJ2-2	TGTGCCAGCAGTTTAGGACGGGAGGGGAGGAACACCGGGGAGCTGTTTTTT	CASSLGREGRNTGELFF
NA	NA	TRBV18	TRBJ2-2	TGTGCCAGCTCACTTCTAACTCTCGGCCTCGGGGCTGACACCGGGGAGCTGTTTTTT	CASSLLTLGLGADTGELFF
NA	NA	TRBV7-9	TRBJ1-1	TGTGCCAGCAGCTCAGAGAGACGTAGGGCTACTGAAGCTTTCTTT	CASSSERRRATEAFF
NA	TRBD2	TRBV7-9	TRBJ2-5	TGTGCCAGCAGCGCACTAGCGATAGAGACCCAGTACTTC	CASSALAIETQYF
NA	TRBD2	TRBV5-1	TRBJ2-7	TGCGCCAGCAGCTTGTGGACTAGCGGGAGTTCGGGAGAGCAGTACTTC	CASSLWTSGSSGEQYF
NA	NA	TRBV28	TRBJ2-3	TGTGCCAGCAGTTTCCAGGGCACAGATACGCAGTATTTT	CASSFQGTDTQYF
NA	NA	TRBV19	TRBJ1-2	TGTGCCAGTAGTATGAGTTTATTGGCAGGCCCTGCTAACTATGGCTACACCTTC	CASSMSLLAGPANYGYTF
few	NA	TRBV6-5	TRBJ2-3	TGTGCCAGCAGTTTGCGACTAGAGTCAGATACGCAGTATTTT	CASSLRLESDTQYF
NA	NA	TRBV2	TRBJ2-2	TGTGCCAGCAAAGAGCCCGGGGAGCTGTTTTTT	CASKEPGELFF
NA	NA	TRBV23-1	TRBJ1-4	TGCGCCAGCAGTGTGGCAGGGAATGAAAAACTGTTTTTT	CASSVAGNEKLFF
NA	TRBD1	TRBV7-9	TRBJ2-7	TGTGCCAGCAGCTTAGGTCGACAGGGGAACTACGAGCAGTACTTC	CASSLGRQGNYEQYF
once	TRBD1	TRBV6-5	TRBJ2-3	TGTGCCAGCAGTTCCCAGGGGGCGCGGGGCACAGATACGCAGTATTTT	CASSSQGARGTDTQYF
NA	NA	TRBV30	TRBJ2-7	TGTGCCTGGAGTCGCCTCGGACAGTACGAGCAGTACTTC	CAWSRLGQYEQYF
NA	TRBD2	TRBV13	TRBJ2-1	TGTGCCAGCAGCCCAGCCGGGACTAATCAGTTCTTC	CASSPAGTNQFF
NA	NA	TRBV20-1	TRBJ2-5	TGCAGTGCTAGCTGGGGGGAGACCCAGTACTTC	CSASWGETQYF
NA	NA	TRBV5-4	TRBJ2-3	TGTGCCAGCAGCTCGGAGCCGGACACCACAGATACGCAGTATTTT	CASSSEPDTTDTQYF
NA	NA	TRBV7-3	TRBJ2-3	TGTGCCAGCAGCTTAACGGCTAGCGCCACAGATACGCAGTATTTT	CASSLTASATDTQYF
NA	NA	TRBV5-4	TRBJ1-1	TGTGCCAGCAGCCCTCAGGGGTTGAACACTGAAGCTTTCTTT	CASSPQGLNTEAFF
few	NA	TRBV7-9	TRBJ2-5	TGTGCCAGCAGCTCTCCTGGGGCGGGGGCAATGGCCCAGTACTTC	CASSSPGAGAMAQYF
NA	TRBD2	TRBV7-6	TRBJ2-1	TGTGCCAGCAGCTCCGGACTAGCGGGAGATCGGCCGTTCTTC	CASSSGLAGDRPFF
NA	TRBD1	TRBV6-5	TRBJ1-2	TGTGCCAGCAGACCCGGGACAGTGAGTTATGGCTACACCTTC	CASRPGTVSYGYTF
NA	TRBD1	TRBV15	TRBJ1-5	TGTGCCACCAGCAGACCACAGGGGGCCGGTGGCAATCAGCCCCAGCATTTT	CATSRPQGAGGNQPQHF
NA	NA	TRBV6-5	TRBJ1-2	TGTGCCAGCAGTTACGGGTACAGGGTTAACTATGGCTACACCTTC	CASSYGYRVNYGYTF
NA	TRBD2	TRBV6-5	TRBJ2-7	TGTGCCAGCAGTTATAGCATAGCGGGAGGGTCCTACGAGCAGTACTTC	CASSYSIAGGSYEQYF
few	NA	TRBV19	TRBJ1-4	TGTGCCAGTAGTCCCGGCCGGGTTGAAAAACTGTTTTTT	CASSPGRVEKLFF
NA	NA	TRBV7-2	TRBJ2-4	TGTGCCAGCAGCTTAGCGCTCTTACGGGGTAGCCTGGGGCAAAACATTCAGTACTTC	CASSLALLRGSLGQNIQYF